The clone carrying this T cell receptor (beta chain) was detected only a few times. Its antigen is not known. The data stem from a study of cytomegalovirus exposure and HLA in healthy donors. Study-level findings and limits: The investigators catalogued 164 TCR beta chains as cytomegalovirus-associated.

V shed 5 bases and J 6 bases; nucleotides not matched to a gene: 7. The V gene's germline CDR1 is KGHSH and CDR2 LQKENI. The CDR3 has 14 residues. PCR amplification relied on 60 Vbeta primers (plus 13 Jbeta primers). Repertoires were generated with immunoSEQ multiplex PCR, while TCRdb's copy carries only in-frame clones and drops some. The data contain roughly 99,000 clones, around 76% of them singletons. Donors consisted of healthy bone marrow donors. The chain is built from TRBV18 and TRBJ1-1; TRBD1 matches 9 bases. Material: PBMCs. This TCR derives from a man between 18 and 35 years old in good health and CMV-seronegative. The CDR3 loop reads CASSETGGSPEAFF. As DNA, the CDR3 is TGTGCCAGCTCAGAGACAGGGGGATCCCCTGAAGCTTTCTTT.